This T cell receptor beta chain was observed in a study of CD8 T cells in ankylosing spondylitis. Study-wide results and limits: Clones tied to disease were said to be significantly enriched in matched ankylosing spondylitis synovial fluid.

TCRdb recomputed calls from the 5' RACE reads with MiXCR, one row per CDR3 protein. The data show roughly 150,000 distinct CDR3 sequences, with around 32% seen just once and around 6.2% held by the top ten. CDR3 length equals 14 residues. Trimming pared 0 bases from V and 8 bases from J, leaving 11 bases between. Germline loops: CDR1 MNHEY, CDR2 SVGAGI. This clonotype turned up a few times. Its antigen is as yet unknown. The chain combines TRBV6-5 with TRBJ2-1; D is unclear. This receptor was taken from a male donor with ankylosing spondylitis. Sequences were obtained from synovial fluid, either unsorted or a sorted T cell fraction (not recorded which). DNA of the CDR3: TGTGCCAGCAGTTACTCCGTAGGATACGATGAGCAGTTCTTC. Protein: CASSYSVGYDEQFF.